The 8 T cell receptor beta chains presented below share a single source sample, sequenced in a study of blood T cell repertoires in COVID-19. The protocol was immunoSEQ multiplex PCR, while the TCRdb copy is restricted to in-frame clones and leaves out a portion. This repertoire shows about 420,000 clones, 70% to 90% found once; its top ten account for roughly 0.87%. The sequencing input was peripheral blood. The receptors were gathered from a man aged 18-30 years with COVID-19, enrolled during active disease.

This sequence joins TRBV1 and TRBJ2-3; the D call in the table, TRBD2, was not verified against the DNA. TRBV1 is a pseudogene segment. The CDR3 runs to 16 residues. The CDR3 region is CTSSPTRSGAGDTQYF. DNA for the CDR3: TGCACCAGCAGCCCAACCCGTAGCGGGGCAGGGGATACGCAGTATTTT.

V gene TRBV27 combines with J gene TRBJ2-1, with 7 bases aligning to TRBD2. Germline-derived CDR1 and CDR2 are MNHEY and SMNVEV (reference sequence). V trimming: 2 bases; J trimming: 5 bases; junction bases outside the gene matches: 6. This CDR3 contains 15 residues. DNA of the CDR3: TGTGCCAGCAGTTTACGGTCTAGCGGACACAATGAGCAGTTCTTC. It translates to CASSLRSSGHNEQFF.

J is TRBJ2-5 and V is TRBV18, with a weak D call TRBD2 (5 bases). CDR1 KGHSH and CDR2 LQKENI come from the germline V gene. Trimming left V 3 bases short and J 3 bases short, with 17 bases between. The CDR3 length is 16 residues. DNA of the CDR3: TGTGCCAGCTCACCTCGTGCGGGCGGACCTGAAGAGACCCAGTACTTC. Its protein is CASSPRAGGPEETQYF. Full variable domain (missing parts from reference TRBV18 and TRBJ2-5): NAGVMQNPRHLVRRRGQEARLRCSPMKGHSHVYWYRQLPEEGLKFMVYLQKENIIDESGMPKERFSAEFPKEGPSILRIQQVVRGDSAAYFCASSPRAGGPEETQYFGPGTRLLVL.

The rearrangement uses TRBV6-5 and TRBJ2-2; TRBD2 might be the D (6 bases). Germline CDR1 MNHEY, CDR2 SVGAGI. Trimming took off 7 bases at V and 5 bases at J, with 14 bases between the two ends. The CDR3 consists of 14 residues. In nucleotides, the CDR3 is TGTGCCAGCAACTCCGGGACTTGGACCGGGGAGCTGTTTTTT. Amino acid sequence: CASNSGTWTGELFF.

The chain carries TRBV7-9 and TRBJ2-1; 9 positions agree with TRBD1. This CDR3 comprises 14 residues. With V trimmed by 10 bases and J by 9 bases, 13 bases remained unmatched. The V gene's germline CDR1 is SEHNR and CDR2 FQNEAQ (reference sequence). In nucleotides, the CDR3 is TGTGCCATCCCAGCCGGGACAGGGAGTTTTGAGCAGTTCTTC. Residues: CAIPAGTGSFEQFF. The full variable domain, in which reference TRBV7-9 and TRBJ2-1 provide the parts outside the CDR3, is DTGVSQNPRHKITKRGQNVTFRCDPISEHNRLYWYRQTLGQGPEFLTYFQNEAQLEKSRLLSDRFSAERPKGSFSTLEIQRTEQGDSAMYLCAIPAGTGSFEQFFGPGTRLTVL.

The rearrangement joins TRBV11-2 to TRBJ2-3; TRBD1 aligns across 9 bases. This CDR3 has 14 amino acids. The junction had 0 bases not matched to a gene; V was cut back by 4 bases and J by 1 base. Looked up from germline, CDR1 is SGHAT and CDR2 is FQNNGV. CDR3 coding DNA: TGTGCCAGCAGCTGGACAGGGGGCACAGATACGCAGTATTTT. It specifies CASSWTGGTDTQYF.

The J gene is TRBJ2-1, the V gene TRBV19, with TRBD2 matching over 7 bases. V lost 4 bases to trimming and J lost 8 bases; unmatched junction nucleotides: 14. Germline V gene lookup returns CDR1 LNHDA and CDR2 SQIVND (reference sequence). The CDR3 runs to 16 residues. CDR3 in DNA: TGTGCCAGTAGTACGTCGACCCCAAGACTAGCAGATGAGCAGTTCTTC. It is translated as CASSTSTPRLADEQFF. The variable domain in full, completed from reference TRBV19 and TRBJ2-1, reads DGGITQSPKYLFRKEGQNVTLSCEQNLNHDAMYWYRQDPGQGLRLIYYSQIVNDFQKGDIAEGYSVSREKKESFPLTVTSAQKNPTAFYLCASSTSTPRLADEQFFGPGTRLTVL.

The chain is built from TRBV9 and TRBJ2-1, with 8 bases aligning to TRBD1. Trimming at V came to 0 bases and at J to 3 bases, leaving 8 bases not matched to a gene. The CDR3 spans 17 residues. Per the germline V gene, CDR1 is SGDLS and CDR2 is YYNGEE. The CDR3: CASSVATTGAFYNEQFF. CDR3 nucleotides: TGTGCCAGCAGCGTAGCTACGACAGGGGCCTTCTACAATGAGCAGTTCTTC.